These 8 T cell receptor beta chains originate from one sample sequenced in a study of control samples from healthy donors and cancer patients. Profiling relied on immunoSEQ multiplex PCR, and the TCRdb table lists in-frame clones only, not all of them. This repertoire shows 120,000 or so clones, approximately 92% found once; its top ten account for 0.55% to 0.6%. Material for sequencing was PBMCs. The receptor set was obtained from an elderly man with head and neck cancer.

V gene TRBV4-1 combines with J gene TRBJ2-7, with D hard to call. The germline CDR1 and CDR2 sequences are MGHRA and YSYEKL. Between the trimmed V and J ends, which lost 4 bases and 0 bases, there was a span of 10 bases. This CDR3 comprises 14 residues. CDR3 region: CASSLKQTSYEQYF. CDR3 coding DNA: TGCGCCAGCAGCCTGAAACAAACCTCCTACGAGCAGTACTTC.

The V call is TRBV30, the J call TRBJ2-4; weak D call: TRBD1 (7 bases). Germline V gene lookup returns CDR1 GTSNPN and CDR2 SVGIG (reference sequence). Deletions cut 4 bases from V and 4 bases from J, with 14 bases between. This CDR3 spans 14 amino acids. The CDR3 is CAWNKQGRKNIQYF. DNA for the CDR3: TGTGCCTGGAACAAACAGGGGAGGAAAAACATTCAGTACTTC.

The rearrangement links TRBV27 to TRBJ1-1; D perhaps matches TRBD1 (6 bases). The germline gives CDR1 MNHEY, CDR2 SMNVEV (reference sequence). Trimming took 8 bases from V and 5 from J, leaving 18 bases between them. CDR3 length: 14 residues. The CDR3 here is CASFWGGARTEAFF. The CDR3, as DNA: TGTGCCAGCTTTTGGGGGGGGGCGAGGACTGAAGCTTTCTTT.

The chain uses TRBV18 and TRBJ1-2; 7 bases fit TRBD1. V shed 2 bases, J shed 4 bases, and the junction held 10 bases outside the gene matches. CDR3 size: 16 residues. Germline CDR1 KGHSH, CDR2 LQKENI. The CDR3 DNA reads as TGTGCCAGCTCACCAATCTCCGGGACAGCAGGCTATGGCTACACCTTC. Translated: CASSPISGTAGYGYTF.

This clone turned up a few times. The chain recombines TRBV30 with TRBJ1-6; D ambiguous. The CDR3 has 13 amino acids. V gave up 4 bases and J gave up 6 bases, with 10 bases separating them. The V gene's germline CDR1 is GTSNPN and CDR2 SVGIG (reference sequence). The DNA for the CDR3 is TGTGCCTGGACAGGCGGCCCTAATTCACCCCTCCACTTT. It codes for CAWTGGPNSPLHF.

This rearrangement joins TRBV27 to TRBJ1-6; 10 bases are shared with TRBD1. The junction had 6 bases not matched to a gene; V was cut back by 1 base and J by 9 bases. This CDR3 is 16 amino acids long. CDR1 is MNHEY and CDR2 is SMNVEV in the germline V gene (reference sequence). The CDR3 loop reads CASSLWGQGRSSPLHF. The CDR3 nucleotides read TGTGCCAGCAGTTTATGGGGACAGGGGAGAAGTTCACCCCTCCACTTT.

The chain recombines TRBV11-2 with TRBJ1-5; D possibly corresponds to TRBD1 (6 bases). There are 16 residues in the CDR3. Trimming took off 0 bases at V and 2 bases at J, with 11 bases between the two ends. Germline V CDR1 and CDR2: SGHAT, FQNNGV. The CDR3 spells CASSLDGGLGNQPQHF. The CDR3 region has the DNA TGTGCCAGCAGCTTAGACGGGGGCTTGGGCAATCAGCCCCAGCATTTT. Drawing the rest from reference TRBV11-2 and TRBJ1-5, the complete variable domain is EAGVAQSPRYKIIEKRQSVAFWCNPISGHATLYWYQQILGQGPKLLIQFQNNGVVDDSQLPKDRFSAERLKGVDSTLKIQPAKLEDSAVYLCASSLDGGLGNQPQHFGDGTRLSIL.

As to this clone: The same CDR3 arises from other DNA sequences in this sample as well. The chain joins TRBV6-2 or TRBV6-3 to TRBJ1-1, with D uncertain. Germline CDR1 reads MNHEY; CDR2 reads SVGEGT. The CDR3 has 12 residues. V shed 1 base and J shed 5 bases, with 5 bases lying between them. CDR3 DNA sequence: TGTGCCAGCAGTTACTTAAATACTGAAGCTTTCTTT. Residues: CASSYLNTEAFF.